The 32 T cell receptor beta chains below come from one sample, sequenced in a study of T cell changes during pregnancy in multiple sclerosis. The table came from immunoSEQ multiplex PCR; TCRdb's copy has only in-frame clones and leaves some out. The table has roughly 75,000 clones, about nine tenths seen once. This specimen was peripheral blood, taken before pregnancy. These receptors all come from a female donor with multiple sclerosis, enrolled in a pregnancy study.

V and J are TRBV10-3 and TRBJ1-2; D gene uncertain. The CDR3 spans 12 residues. The ends were cut back, 5 bases at V and 1 base at J, with 5 bases in the middle. From germline, CDR1 is ENHRY and CDR2 SYGVKD. Here the CDR3 DNA reads TGTGCCATCAGTCAGGTTAACTATGGCTACACCTTC. It encodes CAISQVNYGYTF.

A few counts support this clone. V usage is TRBV18 and J usage is TRBJ1-1; 8 bases align to TRBD1. V gave up 2 bases and J gave up 5 bases; unmatched junction bases: 7. Per the germline V gene, CDR1 is KGHSH and CDR2 is LQKENI. This CDR3 has 15 residues. CDR3 nucleotide sequence: TGTGCCAGCTCACCAAGTAAACAGGGGGTAACTGAAGCTTTCTTT. Translation gives CASSPSKQGVTEAFF.

The chain carries TRBV9 and TRBJ1-5; D uncertain. The CDR3 totals 15 residues. Germline V gene data show CDR1 as SGDLS and CDR2 as YYNGEE. V shed 4 bases and J shed 5 bases, with 16 bases lying between them. CDR3 in DNA: TGTGCCAGCAGCTTAAGGGAGAGGGTTGATCAGCCCCAGCATTTT. Translated: CASSLRERVDQPQHF. Together with reference TRBV9 and TRBJ1-5, the CDR3 gives the full variable domain: DSGVTQTPKHLITATGQRVTLRCSPRSGDLSVYWYQQSLDQGLQFLIQYYNGEERAKGNILERFSAQQFPDLHSELNLSSLELGDSALYFCASSLRERVDQPQHFGDGTRLSIL.

The V call is TRBV5-1, the J call TRBJ2-3, with 9 bases aligning to TRBD2. This CDR3 is 16 amino acids long. J was trimmed by 5 bases and V by 4 bases; bases with no gene match: 11. Germline CDR1 SGHRS, CDR2 YFSETQ. The CDR3 sequence: CASSNRQGLAGDTQYF. Written as DNA, the CDR3 is TGCGCCAGCAGCAACCGCCAGGGACTAGCAGGAGATACGCAGTATTTT.

The rearrangement links TRBV27 to TRBJ1-5; TRBD1 agrees at 10 bases. With V trimmed by 6 bases and J by 2 bases, 4 bases remained unmatched. The CDR3 has 15 amino acids. In germline, CDR1 is MNHEY, CDR2 SMNVEV (reference sequence). The CDR3 nucleotides read TGTGCCAGCAGGCCCGGGACAGGGGGCAATCAGCCCCAGCATTTT. Its protein product is CASRPGTGGNQPQHF.

The genes are TRBV27 and TRBJ2-1, with TRBD2 as a possible D gene (7 bases). This CDR3 is built from 14 residues. V gave up 1 base and J gave up 6 bases, with 10 bases separating them. Germline V lookup: CDR1 MNHEY, CDR2 SMNVEV (reference sequence). CDR3 amino acids: CASSLLGGVNEQFF. The CDR3 region has the DNA TGTGCCAGCAGTTTATTAGGGGGGGTCAATGAGCAGTTCTTC.

CDR3 nucleotide sequence: TGTGCCAGCAGTGTCTACGGGGAAAGGGATACGCAGTATTTT. It yields the protein CASSVYGERDTQYF. V usage is TRBV2 and J usage is TRBJ2-3; tentative D call: TRBD2 (5 bases). Germline CDR1 is SNHLY and CDR2 is FYNNEI. The V gene lost 4 bases and the J gene lost 6 bases, with 14 bases spanning the gap. The CDR3 is 14 amino acids.

The chain uses TRBV6-6 and TRBJ1-3; 8 bases fit TRBD1. V lost 8 bases, J lost 1 base, and 4 bases stayed unmatched. Germline V gene lookup returns CDR1 MNHNY and CDR2 SVGAGI (reference sequence). This CDR3 region has 14 residues. CDR3 nucleotides: TGTGCCAGCTCCACAGGGGGTTCTGGAAACACCATATATTTT. Amino acid sequence: CASSTGGSGNTIYF.

The V gene is TRBV2, the J gene TRBJ2-6, with TRBD1 matching over 12 bases. After removal of 6 bases from V and 4 bases from J, the junction contained 13 bases not matched to a gene. The CDR3 covers 19 residues. The germline V gene encodes CDR1 SNHLY and CDR2 FYNNEI. CDR3 in amino acids: CASSKPRGQGATGANVLTF. The CDR3, as DNA: TGTGCCAGCAGCAAGCCTAGGGGACAGGGGGCTACCGGGGCCAACGTCCTGACTTTC.

The CDR3 region is CASAILLHGTGPNEQFF. CDR3 in DNA: TGTGCCAGCGCCATCCTACTCCACGGGACAGGGCCAAATGAGCAGTTCTTC. The chain uses TRBV5-6 and TRBJ2-1; 9 positions match TRBD1. The germline CDR1 and CDR2 sequences are SGHDT and YYEEEE. The V gene end was trimmed by 7 bases and the J gene end by 7 bases; junction bases not matched to a gene: 18. This CDR3 contains 17 residues.

This sequence joins TRBV5-1 and TRBJ2-1; maybe TRBD2 (6 bases). CDR3 length: 13 amino acids. CDR1 and CDR2 from the germline V gene are SGHRS and YFSETQ. Trimming took off 3 bases at V and 9 bases at J, with 13 bases between the two ends. The CDR3 sequence is CASSSISGSEQFF. CDR3 sequence (DNA): TGCGCCAGCAGCTCAATTAGCGGATCTGAGCAGTTCTTC.

The chain employs TRBV28 and TRBJ1-2, with D perhaps TRBD1 (5 bases). CDR1 and CDR2 (germline): MDHEN, SYDVKM. The CDR3 runs to 14 residues. V shed 3 bases and J shed 0 bases, with 8 bases lying between them. CDR3 sequence: CASSLAGTNYGYTF. The CDR3 DNA reads TGTGCCAGCAGTTTGGCAGGGACTAACTATGGCTACACCTTC.

The gene calls are TRBV7-9 and TRBJ2-1; weak D call: TRBD1 (7 bases). CDR3 size: 15 residues. V was cut by 1 base and J by 6 bases, with 13 bases left in between. Germline assignment: CDR1 SEHNR and CDR2 FQNEAQ (reference sequence). The CDR3 protein is CASSLERQGGNEQFF. The CDR3 DNA is TGTGCCAGCAGCTTAGAGCGACAGGGAGGCAATGAGCAGTTCTTC.

CDR3 region: CASSFGGGFNTEAFF. As DNA, the CDR3 is TGTGCCAGCAGTTTTGGAGGAGGTTTCAACACTGAAGCTTTCTTT. The rearrangement links TRBV28 to TRBJ1-1; no definite D call. CDR3 length equals 15 residues. CDR1 is MDHEN, CDR2 SYDVKM, per germline. Trimming stripped 3 bases from V and 2 bases from J, with 13 bases between.

The genes are TRBV27 and TRBJ2-3, with no clear D. Trimming took 6 bases from V and 0 from J, leaving 13 bases between them. The CDR3 is 15 amino acids. Looked up from germline, CDR1 is MNHEY and CDR2 is SMNVEV (reference sequence). In DNA form, the CDR3 reads TGTGCCAGCAGACAAGATTGGGCTAGCACAGATACGCAGTATTTT. It encodes CASRQDWASTDTQYF.

This sequence joins TRBV7-9 and TRBJ1-1; D perhaps matches TRBD1 (5 bases). CDR1 and CDR2 (germline): SEHNR, FQNEAQ (reference sequence). The CDR3 has 15 amino acids. V lost 5 bases to trimming and J lost 4 bases, with 17 bases between them. The CDR3 sequence: CASSPWGELSTEAFF. For the CDR3, the DNA is TGTGCCAGCAGCCCGTGGGGGGAATTGAGCACTGAAGCTTTCTTT.

The rearrangement links TRBV5-1 to TRBJ2-5, with 8 bases matching TRBD2. Trimming cost V 7 bases and J 1 base; bases outside gene matches: 9. The CDR3 has 15 residues. Germline CDR1 and CDR2: SGHRS and YFSETQ. In nucleotides, the CDR3 is TGCGCCAGCCGCGGGGTCGGGGGGGTCCAAGAGACCCAGTACTTC. Its translation is CASRGVGGVQETQYF.

In this sample, this clone turned up a few times. This chain links TRBV19 with TRBJ1-5; TRBD1 agrees at 8 bases. V lost 6 bases and J lost 6; bases outside the gene matches: 10. Looked up from germline, CDR1 is LNHDA and CDR2 is SQIVND (reference sequence). CDR3 length: 15 amino acids. The CDR3 nucleotides read TGTGCCAGTAGGGTGACAGGGGAGTTTGGTCAGCCCCAGCATTTT. Its protein product is CASRVTGEFGQPQHF.

The chain joins TRBV4-1 to TRBJ2-3; 8 bases map to TRBD2. Germline V gene sequence: CDR1 MGHRA, CDR2 YSYEKL. CDR3 length: 19 amino acids. After removal of 0 bases from V and 4 bases from J, the junction contained 15 bases not matched to a gene. CDR3 in DNA: TGCGCCAGCAGCCAAGATACGACGGGGGGGCGAAGGTACGCAGATACGCAGTATTTT. As protein: CASSQDTTGGRRYADTQYF.

The V gene is TRBV6-1, the J gene TRBJ2-3, with 7 bases identical to TRBD1. With V trimmed by 7 bases and J by 6 bases, 13 bases remained unmatched. Germline CDR1 reads MNHNS; CDR2 reads SASEGT. The CDR3 loop spans 15 amino acids. CDR3 region: CASNHQRKGADTQYF. The CDR3 DNA reads TGTGCCAGCAATCACCAAAGGAAGGGGGCCGATACGCAGTATTTT.

This rearrangement joins TRBV18 to TRBJ2-5; D is unresolved. Germline CDR1 and CDR2: KGHSH and LQKENI. Trimming left V 4 bases short and J 1 base short, with 4 bases between. This CDR3 contains 12 residues. The CDR3 is CASSLLQETQYF. As DNA, the CDR3 is TGTGCCAGCTCACTACTCCAAGAGACCCAGTACTTC. Looking up the rest from reference TRBV18 and TRBJ2-5 gives the full variable domain: NAGVMQNPRHLVRRRGQEARLRCSPMKGHSHVYWYRQLPEEGLKFMVYLQKENIIDESGMPKERFSAEFPKEGPSILRIQQVVRGDSAAYFCASSLLQETQYFGPGTRLLVL.

The rearrangement uses TRBV7-2 and TRBJ1-5, with D tentatively TRBD1 (5 bases). The V end lost 1 base, the J end lost 6 bases, and 10 bases lay between the germline ends. The CDR3 is made up of 14 amino acids. CDR1 SGHTA and CDR2 FQGNSA come from the germline V gene. The CDR3 is CASSLEGQGQPQHF. CDR3 DNA sequence: TGTGCCAGCAGCTTAGAGGGTCAGGGTCAGCCCCAGCATTTT.

This rearrangement joins TRBV7-9 to TRBJ2-7; D might be TRBD1 (6 bases). The CDR3 length is 16 residues. Germline V lookup: CDR1 SEHNR, CDR2 FQNEAQ (reference sequence). The V end lost 1 base, the J end lost 1 base, and 14 bases lay between the germline ends. In nucleotides, the CDR3 is TGTGCCAGCAGCTTAGAACCGGGACAAGGGTCCTACGAGCAGTACTTC. Translation: CASSLEPGQGSYEQYF.

This sequence joins TRBV29-1 and TRBJ1-2; D gene ambiguous. The V and J ends lost 3 bases and 2 bases respectively, with 10 bases between them. This CDR3 spans 13 amino acids. Germline V lookup: CDR1 SQVTM, CDR2 ANQGSEA. The CDR3 region is CSVEAFSNYGYTF. CDR3 in DNA: TGCAGCGTTGAGGCCTTTTCAAACTATGGCTACACCTTC.

This chain uses TRBV19 with TRBJ1-1; D is undetermined. The CDR3 has 12 residues. Germline V gene sequence: CDR1 LNHDA, CDR2 SQIVND (reference sequence). Trimming left V 3 bases short and J 1 base short, with 3 bases between. CDR3 in DNA: TGTGCCAGTAGTATCCGGAACACTGAAGCTTTCTTT. It encodes CASSIRNTEAFF.

The V call is TRBV5-1, the J call TRBJ1-4, with 8 bases fitting TRBD1. V trimming: 4 bases; J trimming: 3 bases; junction bases outside the gene matches: 2. This CDR3 has 14 residues. Per the germline V gene, CDR1 is SGHRS and CDR2 is YFSETQ. The CDR3 region is CASSAGQANEKLFF. The CDR3, as DNA: TGCGCCAGCAGCGCGGGACAGGCTAATGAAAAACTGTTTTTT.

This clone has just one count. The rearrangement joins TRBV10-3 to TRBJ2-7; D possibly corresponds to TRBD2 (6 bases). The CDR3 consists of 13 residues. Germline CDR1 ENHRY, CDR2 SYGVKD. V was pared by 8 bases and J by 7 bases, with 18 bases between. The DNA of the CDR3 is TGTGCCATCCGGGACTCCGAACCCGGGGAGCAGTACTTC. It codes for CAIRDSEPGEQYF.

The genes are TRBV5-1 and TRBJ1-4; D is possibly TRBD1 (5 bases). V lost 0 bases to trimming and J lost 2 bases, with 5 bases between them. This CDR3 has 14 amino acids. Germline CDR1 SGHRS, CDR2 YFSETQ. CDR3 loop: CASSLGGTNEKLFF. CDR3 bases: TGCGCCAGCAGCTTGGGGGGCACTAATGAAAAACTGTTTTTT.

This clone came up a few times. The chain links TRBV28 to TRBJ1-2, with 9 bases that match TRBD1. J lost 8 bases, V lost 10 bases, and 5 bases had no gene match. The V gene's germline CDR1 is MDHEN and CDR2 SYDVKM. This CDR3 is 11 amino acids long. The CDR3 reads CAIQGANGYTF. In DNA form, the CDR3 reads TGTGCCATACAGGGGGCCAACGGCTACACCTTC.

The chain employs TRBV9 and TRBJ2-3; TRBD1 is a possible D gene (6 bases). Between the trimmed V and J ends, which lost 0 bases and 8 bases, there was a span of 10 bases. The germline gives CDR1 SGDLS, CDR2 YYNGEE. The CDR3 consists of 13 residues. CDR3 residues: CASSVGAGATQYF. The DNA for the CDR3 is TGTGCCAGCAGCGTAGGGGCAGGGGCTACGCAGTATTTT.

As DNA, the CDR3 is TGTGCCAGCAGTTTACAGGGGGCGCGCGGCTACACCTTC. It yields the protein CASSLQGARGYTF. This chain joins TRBV6-5 and TRBJ1-2; 9 bases match TRBD1. CDR1 is MNHEY, CDR2 SVGAGI, per germline. The CDR3 runs to 13 residues. With V trimmed by 4 bases and J by 8 bases, 5 bases remained unmatched.

This clone showed up just a few times. The rearrangement joins TRBV10-3 to TRBJ2-5, with 8 bases fitting TRBD1. This CDR3 is built from 15 residues. The ends lost 4 bases at V and 1 base at J; junction bases unmatched: 5. CDR1 ENHRY and CDR2 SYGVKD come from the germline V gene. CDR3 residues: CAISGVTGGQETQYF. CDR3 bases: TGTGCCATCAGTGGGGTAACAGGGGGCCAAGAGACCCAGTACTTC.